Sequencing of this T cell receptor beta chain was carried out in a study of cytomegalovirus exposure and HLA in healthy donors. Germline values: CDR1 SQVTM, CDR2 ANQGSEA. V lost 1 base and J lost 3; bases outside the gene matches: 3. CDR3 size: 13 residues. The PCR contained 60 Vbeta and 13 Jbeta primers. The table came from immunoSEQ multiplex PCR; TCRdb's copy has only in-frame clones and leaves some out. This table has over 130,000 clones, 70% to 90% appearing once. The source material was PBMCs. J is TRBJ2-7 and V is TRBV29-1, with 7 bases aligning to TRBD2. The receptor's source is a woman aged 40-49 years in good health and CMV-seronegative. Here the CDR3 reads CSVEATGGYEQYF. CDR3 sequence (DNA): TGCAGCGTTGAAGCGACGGGGGGCTACGAGCAGTACTTC.